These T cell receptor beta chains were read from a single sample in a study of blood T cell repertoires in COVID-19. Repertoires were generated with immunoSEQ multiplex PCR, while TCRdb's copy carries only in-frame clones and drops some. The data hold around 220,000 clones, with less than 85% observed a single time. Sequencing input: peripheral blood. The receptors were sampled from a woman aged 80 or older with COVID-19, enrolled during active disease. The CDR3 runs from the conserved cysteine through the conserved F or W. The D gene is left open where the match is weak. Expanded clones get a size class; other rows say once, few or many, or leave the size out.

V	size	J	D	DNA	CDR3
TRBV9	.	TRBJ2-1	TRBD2	TGTGCCAGCAGCGCCCGAACTAGCGGGAGTCTATACAATGAGCAGTTCTTC	CASSARTSGSLYNEQFF
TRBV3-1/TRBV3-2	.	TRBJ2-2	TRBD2	TGTGCCAGCAGCCAAGGCCCCCATAGCGGGAGGGCCACCGGGGAGCTGTTTTTT	CASSQGPHSGRATGELFF
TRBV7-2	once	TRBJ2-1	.	TGTGCCAGCAGCTACCGGGACTCGGGTTACAATGAGCAGTTCTTC	CASSYRDSGYNEQFF
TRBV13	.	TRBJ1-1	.	TGTGCCAGCAGCACAGCCGGGACATTAACTGAAGCTTTCTTT	CASSTAGTLTEAFF
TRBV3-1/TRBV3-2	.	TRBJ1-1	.	TGTGCCAGCAGCAAAGCCGATTACAGGGACGGAAATCGTAAGAACACTGAAGCTTTCTTT	CASSKADYRDGNRKNTEAFF
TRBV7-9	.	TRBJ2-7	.	TGTGCCAGCAGCTTTCTATCGGACGGGGGTGGGAGAGGAGAGCAGTACTTC	CASSFLSDGGGRGEQYF
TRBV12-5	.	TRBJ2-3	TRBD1	TGTGCTAGTGGTTTGGCCCGGGACAGATACACAGATACGCAGTATTTT	CASGLARDRYTDTQYF
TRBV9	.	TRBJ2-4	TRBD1	TGTGCCAGCAGCGTCAGGACAGGGTCAGGAAACATTCAGTACTTC	CASSVRTGSGNIQYF
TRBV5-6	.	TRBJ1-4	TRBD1	TGTGCCAGCAGCTTGGACCCGGGACAGCATAATGAAAAACTGTTTTTT	CASSLDPGQHNEKLFF
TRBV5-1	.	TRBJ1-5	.	TGCGCCAGCAGCTTTGGACAGAATCAGCCCCAGCATTTT	CASSFGQNQPQHF
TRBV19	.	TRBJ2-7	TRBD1	TGTGCCAGTAGTTCCCCCGGGACAGGGGTTTACGAGCAGTACTTC	CASSSPGTGVYEQYF
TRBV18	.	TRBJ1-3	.	TGTGCCAGCTCACCCCCAGGAGGCTCTGGAAACACCATATATTTT	CASSPPGGSGNTIYF
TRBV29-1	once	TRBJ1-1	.	TGCAGCGTTGCCTATGATCCGAACACTGAAGCTTTCTTT	CSVAYDPNTEAFF
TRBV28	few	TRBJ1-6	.	TGTGCCAGCAGTTATGGGAGCTCCTATAATTCACCCCTCCACTTT	CASSYGSSYNSPLHF
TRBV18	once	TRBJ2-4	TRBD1	TGTGCCAGCTCACCGCCCAGGACAGGGTCATCCAAAAACATTCAGTACTTC	CASSPPRTGSSKNIQYF